A selection of T cell receptor beta chains follows, all from one sample in a study of radiation and T cells in renal cell carcinoma. Measured with immunoSEQ multiplex PCR; TCRdb has only the in-frame clones, and not every one. Of roughly 160,000 clones in the sample, 88% are singletons; the top ten hold over 9%. The material sequenced was blood, taken from a patient whose treatment included radiotherapy and nephrectomy. The receptors were sampled from a woman aged 45-65 years with renal cell carcinoma. CDR3s include the opening cysteine and the closing phenylalanine or tryptophan. Each record gives: V gene, CDR3 length, D gene, J gene, clone size, CDR3 DNA, CDR3 protein. D genes are given only for firm matches. The size entry is marked missing in some rows and otherwise reads once, few, many or a size class.

>TRBV6-5|14|.|TRBJ1-1|.
TGTGCCAGCAGTTACGGGGCCCCCTCCATGGAAGCTTTCTTT
CASSYGAPSMEAFF
>TRBV12-5|16|.|TRBJ1-5|.
TGTGCTAGTGGTTTGGTAGGGGGACGTAGCAATCAGCCCCAGCATTTT
CASGLVGGRSNQPQHF
>TRBV2|12|TRBD2|TRBJ2-4|.
TGTGCCAGCAGTGAGCGGGAGTGGATTCAGTACTTC
CASSEREWIQYF
>TRBV6-1|14|.|TRBJ1-1|few
TGTGCCAGCAGTGCCTCCAGTTTGAACACTGAAGCTTTCTTT
CASSASSLNTEAFF
>TRBV2|13|.|TRBJ1-5|.
TGTGCCAGCAGTGTGGGAAGTAATCAGCCCCAGCATTTT
CASSVGSNQPQHF
>TRBV6-5|15|TRBD2|TRBJ2-7|.
TGTGCCAGCGGCCCGCGGGGGGCCTTAGCCTACGAGCAGTACTTC
CASGPRGALAYEQYF
>TRBV28|14|.|TRBJ1-4|.
TGTGCCAGCACCCCTGGGGGCGTGCATGAAAAACTGTTTTTT
CASTPGGVHEKLFF
>TRBV7-7|14|.|TRBJ2-1|.
TGTGCTAGCAGCTTAGTTGGGGGAAACAATGAGCAGTTCTTC
CASSLVGGNNEQFF
>TRBV10-3|18|.|TRBJ1-3|.
TGTGCCATCAGTGAGCGTTCTTACCCCAGATCCCCTGGAAACACCATATATTTT
CAISERSYPRSPGNTIYF
>TRBV7-8|17|TRBD1|TRBJ1-1|.
TGTGCCAGCAGCTCCCCACCCTGGGACAGGGGGCGTACTGAAGCTTTCTTT
CASSSPPWDRGRTEAFF